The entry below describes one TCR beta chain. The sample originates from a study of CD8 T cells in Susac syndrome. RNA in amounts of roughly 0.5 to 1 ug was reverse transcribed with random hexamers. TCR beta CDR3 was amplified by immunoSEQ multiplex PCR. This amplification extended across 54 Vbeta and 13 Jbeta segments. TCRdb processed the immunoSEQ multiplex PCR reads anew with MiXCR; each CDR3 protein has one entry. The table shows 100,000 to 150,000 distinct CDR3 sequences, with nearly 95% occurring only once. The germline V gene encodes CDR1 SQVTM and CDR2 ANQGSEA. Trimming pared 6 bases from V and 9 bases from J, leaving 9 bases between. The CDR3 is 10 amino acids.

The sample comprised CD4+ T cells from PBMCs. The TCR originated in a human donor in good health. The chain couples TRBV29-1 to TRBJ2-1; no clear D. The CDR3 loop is CSVADREQFF. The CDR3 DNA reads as TGCAGCGTCGCGGATCGTGAGCAGTTCTTC.